This entry lists 17 T cell receptor beta chains sequenced from one sample in a study of a mutant IDH1 vaccine in newly diagnosed glioma. Time point here: week 35, safety follow-up. A single vaccine dose contained 300 ug of mutant IDH1 20-mer peptide, and topical imiquimod was used with it. No antigen has been assigned to these receptors. Only in-frame clones appear in the TCRdb table, and some are missing; sequencing was by immunoSEQ multiplex PCR. In the table there are 31,000 or so clones, over 65% of which are singletons. This material consisted of PBMCs, taken from a glioma patient whose treatment included an IDH1 peptide vaccine. The receptors originated from a woman between 35 and 50 years old with glioma.

This clone was picked up a small number of times. The CDR3 DNA sequence: TGTGCCTGGACCGGGACCGCTAATGAAAAACTGTTTTTT. Translating gives CAWTGTANEKLFF. The V call is TRBV30, the J call TRBJ1-4, with D maybe TRBD1 (5 bases). Germline V gene lookup returns CDR1 GTSNPN and CDR2 SVGIG (reference sequence). The CDR3 covers 13 residues. Trimming took 4 bases from V and 3 from J, leaving 9 bases between them.

The chain couples TRBV7-9 to TRBJ1-5, with 7 bases fitting TRBD1. The length of the CDR3 is 13 residues. The germline gives CDR1 SEHNR, CDR2 FQNEAQ (reference sequence). V lost 7 bases and J lost 7; bases outside the gene matches: 7. DNA for the CDR3: TGTGCCAGCACCCAGGGGGTCGGCCAGCCCCAGCATTTT. Protein product: CASTQGVGQPQHF.

The chain joins TRBV6-6 to TRBJ2-5, with 10 nucleotides matching TRBD1. This CDR3 spans 16 amino acids. The J segment lost 5 bases and the V segment lost 3 bases, leaving 9 bases of the junction unmatched. Germline values: CDR1 MNHNY, CDR2 SVGAGI (reference sequence). DNA of the CDR3: TGTGCCAGCAGTTATACCGCCGGGACAGGGGTGGAGACCCAGTACTTC. The encoded protein is CASSYTAGTGVETQYF.

The CDR3 spells CASSPDRGAYGYTF. CDR3 DNA: TGTGCCAGCAGCCCAGACAGGGGCGCGTATGGCTACACCTTC. This sequence joins TRBV7-8 and TRBJ1-2, with 8 bases aligning to TRBD1. CDR1 is SGHVS and CDR2 is FQNEAQ in the germline V gene. The CDR3 length is 14 residues. V lost 5 bases, J lost 5 bases, and 7 bases stayed unmatched.

In its sample, this clone ranks as medium-sized. The V call is TRBV5-6, the J call TRBJ2-5; 8 bases map to TRBD1. The CDR3 extends over 15 amino acids. CDR1 and CDR2 (germline): SGHDT, YYEEEE. The junction had 12 bases not matched to a gene; V was cut back by 4 bases and J by 7 bases. CDR3 loop: CASSRAGQGRWTQYF. The CDR3 DNA is TGTGCCAGCAGCCGGGCCGGACAGGGTCGATGGACCCAGTACTTC.

The chain carries TRBV4-1 and TRBJ2-5; D is unresolved. V gave up 4 bases and J gave up 4 bases, with 13 bases separating them. Germline V CDR1 and CDR2: MGHRA, YSYEKL. This CDR3 comprises 14 residues. The CDR3 sequence: CASSLEPARETQYF. CDR3 sequence (DNA): TGCGCCAGCAGCCTCGAGCCAGCTCGAGAGACCCAGTACTTC.

This clone was seen a few times. The J gene is TRBJ1-5, the V gene TRBV14; 12 bases match TRBD1. Germline V gives CDR1 SGHDN, CDR2 FVKESK. This CDR3 has 20 residues. The junction had 13 bases not matched to a gene; V was cut back by 1 base and J by 3 bases. The CDR3 here is CASSQAPGQGAAGVNQPQHF. CDR3 bases: TGTGCCAGCAGCCAAGCCCCGGGACAGGGGGCCGCTGGGGTCAATCAGCCCCAGCATTTT.

The chain joins TRBV10-1 to TRBJ2-2, with 10 bases aligning to TRBD1. The ends lost 3 bases at V and 6 bases at J; junction bases unmatched: 4. Germline lookup yields CDR1 WNHNN and CDR2 SYGVQD (reference sequence). The CDR3 contains 15 residues. For the CDR3, the DNA is TGCGCCAGCAGTGACCCCGGGACAGGGGCCGGGGAGCTGTTTTTT. This encodes CASSDPGTGAGELFF.

Notes on this clone: This CDR3 is missing its conserved last phenylalanine or tryptophan, likely due to a read error. No DNA is shown, since the ends of the CDR3 on it are uncertain; the CDR3 is the one TCRdb lists. The V and J genes are TRBV11-2 and TRBJ2-4. The CDR3 extends over 13 residues, inclusive of both ends. Germline values: CDR1 SGHAT, CDR2 FQNNGV. CDR3 protein: CASSLDGSGLCLL.

This sequence joins TRBV10-3 and TRBJ2-6; D perhaps matches TRBD2 (5 bases). Trimming removed 6 bases from V and 1 base from J, with 16 bases in between. Germline CDR1 reads ENHRY; CDR2 reads SYGVKD. The CDR3 loop spans 17 amino acids. The CDR3 loop is CAISRTGGPSGANVLTF. Here the CDR3 DNA reads TGTGCCATCAGCCGGACTGGCGGACCTTCTGGGGCCAACGTCCTGACTTTC.

The J gene is TRBJ2-3, the V gene TRBV5-8; D unclear. Between the trimmed V and J ends, which lost 4 bases and 5 bases, there was a span of 14 bases. This CDR3 is built from 14 residues. Germline V gene data show CDR1 as SGHTS and CDR2 as YDEGEE. The CDR3 sequence: CASSPDLVRDTQYF. The CDR3 region has the DNA TGTGCCAGCAGCCCCGACTTAGTGAGAGATACGCAGTATTTT.

This clone came up a few times. V is TRBV7-8 and J is TRBJ1-1; tentatively, D is TRBD1 (6 bases). The germline V gene has CDR1 SGHVS and CDR2 FQNEAQ. CDR3 length equals 16 residues. Trimming cost V 5 bases and J 2 bases, with 18 bases left between them. The CDR3 DNA reads as TGTGCCAGCAGCCTCCAACCCGGACAGCCTAACACTGAAGCTTTCTTT. It encodes CASSLQPGQPNTEAFF.

V and J are TRBV5-1 and TRBJ1-4, with D hard to call. Trimming left V 0 bases short and J 5 bases short, with 11 bases between. Germline V gene data show CDR1 as SGHRS and CDR2 as YFSETQ. CDR3 length: 15 residues. The CDR3 region is CASSLDGRSNEKLFF. For the CDR3, the DNA is TGCGCCAGCAGCTTGGACGGCAGGTCGAATGAAAAACTGTTTTTT. The whole variable domain, filled in from reference TRBV5-1 and TRBJ1-4, reads KAGVTQTPRYLIKTRGQQVTLSCSPISGHRSVSWYQQTPGQGLQFLFEYFSETQRNKGNFPGRFSGRQFSNSRSEMNVSTLELGDSALYLCASSLDGRSNEKLFFGSGTQLSVL.

This rearrangement joins TRBV6-5 to TRBJ2-1; D not resolved. In germline, CDR1 is MNHEY, CDR2 SVGAGI. The CDR3 runs 12 residues. V was clipped by 2 bases and J by 9 bases, with 8 bases between them. Here the CDR3 reads CASSYLTGEQFF. Here the CDR3 DNA reads TGTGCCAGCAGTTACCTTACTGGTGAGCAGTTCTTC.

The chain employs TRBV27 and TRBJ1-1; tentative D call: TRBD1 (5 bases). The CDR3 runs 13 residues. Germline CDR1 is MNHEY and CDR2 is SMNVEV (reference sequence). The V end was cut by 5 bases, the J end by 4 bases, with 11 bases between. CDR3 sequence reads: CASSHRPSTEAFF. The CDR3 DNA is TGTGCCAGCAGTCACAGGCCGAGCACTGAAGCTTTCTTT.

The J gene is TRBJ2-3, the V gene TRBV18, with D maybe TRBD1 (5 bases). CDR1 is KGHSH, CDR2 LQKENI, per germline. Trimming left V 3 bases short and J 3 bases short, with 13 bases between. This CDR3 has 15 amino acids. CDR3 region: CASSPETDPTDTQYF. The CDR3 nucleotides read TGTGCCAGCTCACCCGAGACAGACCCTACAGATACGCAGTATTTT.

The chain joins TRBV6-6 to TRBJ1-6; D uncertain. The CDR3 length is 15 residues. V gave up 5 bases and J gave up 5 bases, with 13 bases separating them. The germline CDR1 and CDR2 sequences are MNHNY and SVGAGI (reference sequence). The CDR3 sequence: CASSLHPGDNSPLHF. The CDR3 region has the DNA TGTGCCAGCAGTCTCCACCCCGGGGATAATTCACCCCTCCACTTT.